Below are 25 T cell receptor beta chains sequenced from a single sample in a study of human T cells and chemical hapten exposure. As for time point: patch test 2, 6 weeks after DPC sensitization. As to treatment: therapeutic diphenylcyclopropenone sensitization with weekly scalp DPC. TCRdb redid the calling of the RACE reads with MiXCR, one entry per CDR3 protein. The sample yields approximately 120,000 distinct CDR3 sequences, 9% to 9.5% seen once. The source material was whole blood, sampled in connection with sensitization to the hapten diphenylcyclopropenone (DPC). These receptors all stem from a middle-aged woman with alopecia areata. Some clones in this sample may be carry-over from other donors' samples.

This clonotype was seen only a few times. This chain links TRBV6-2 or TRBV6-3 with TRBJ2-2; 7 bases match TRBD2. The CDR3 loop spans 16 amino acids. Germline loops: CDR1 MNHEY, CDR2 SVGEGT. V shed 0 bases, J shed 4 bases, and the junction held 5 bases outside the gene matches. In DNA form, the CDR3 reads TGTGCCAGCAGTTACTCGGTGACTAGCCTCACCGGGGAGCTGTTTTTT. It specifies CASSYSVTSLTGELFF.

The CDR3 here is CASRTGLAGNTDTQYF. The DNA of the CDR3 is TGTGCCAGCAGAACCGGACTAGCGGGTAACACAGATACGCAGTATTTT. The chain is built from TRBV6-2 or TRBV6-3 and TRBJ2-3; 11 bases agree with TRBD2. After removal of 6 bases from V and 2 bases from J, the junction contained 7 bases not matched to a gene. Germline CDR1 is MNHEY and CDR2 is SVGEGT. The CDR3 is 16 residues long.

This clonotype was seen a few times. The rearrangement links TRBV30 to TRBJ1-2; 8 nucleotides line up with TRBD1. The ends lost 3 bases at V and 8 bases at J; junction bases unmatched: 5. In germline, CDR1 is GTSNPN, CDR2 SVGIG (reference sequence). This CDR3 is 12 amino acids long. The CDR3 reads CAWSGTGGGYTF. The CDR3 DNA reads TGTGCCTGGAGCGGGACAGGAGGAGGCTACACCTTC.

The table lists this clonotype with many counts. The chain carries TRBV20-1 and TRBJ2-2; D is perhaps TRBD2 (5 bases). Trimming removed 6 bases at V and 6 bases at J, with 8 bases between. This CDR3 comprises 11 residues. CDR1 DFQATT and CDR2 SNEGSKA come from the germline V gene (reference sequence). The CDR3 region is CSAPRAGELFF. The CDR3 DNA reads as TGCAGTGCCCCGCGGGCCGGGGAGCTGTTTTTT.

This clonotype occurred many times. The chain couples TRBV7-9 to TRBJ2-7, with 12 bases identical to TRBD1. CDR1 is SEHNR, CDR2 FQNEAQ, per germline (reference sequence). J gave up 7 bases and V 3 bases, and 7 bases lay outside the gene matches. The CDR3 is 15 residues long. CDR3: CASSFSGQGADEQYF. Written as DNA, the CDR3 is TGTGCCAGCAGCTTCTCGGGACAGGGGGCGGATGAGCAGTACTTC.

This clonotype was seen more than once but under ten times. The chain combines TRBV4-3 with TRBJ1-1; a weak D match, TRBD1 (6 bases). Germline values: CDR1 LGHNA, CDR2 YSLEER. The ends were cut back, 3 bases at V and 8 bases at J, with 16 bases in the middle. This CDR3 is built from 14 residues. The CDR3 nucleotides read TGCGCCAGCAGCCAGAGGCCTGGGGGCTCAGAAGCTTTCTTT. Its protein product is CASSQRPGGSEAFF.

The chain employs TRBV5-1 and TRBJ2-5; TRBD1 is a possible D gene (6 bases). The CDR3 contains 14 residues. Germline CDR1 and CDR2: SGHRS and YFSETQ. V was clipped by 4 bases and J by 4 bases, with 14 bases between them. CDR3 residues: CASSIEQGRETQYF. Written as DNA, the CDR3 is TGCGCCAGCAGCATAGAACAGGGTCGAGAGACCCAGTACTTC.

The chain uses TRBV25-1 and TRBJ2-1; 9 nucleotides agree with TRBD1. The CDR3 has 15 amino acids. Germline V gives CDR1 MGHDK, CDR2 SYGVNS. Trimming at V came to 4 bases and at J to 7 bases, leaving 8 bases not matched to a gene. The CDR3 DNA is TGTGCCAGCAGTGTCTCCGGGACAGGGTTAAATGAGCAGTTCTTC. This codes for CASSVSGTGLNEQFF.

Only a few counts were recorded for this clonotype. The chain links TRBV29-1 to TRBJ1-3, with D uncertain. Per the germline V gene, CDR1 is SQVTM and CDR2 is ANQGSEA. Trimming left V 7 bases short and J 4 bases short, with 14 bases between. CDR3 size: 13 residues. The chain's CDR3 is CSAQLGSGNTIYF. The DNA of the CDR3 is TGCAGCGCCCAGTTGGGGTCGGGAAACACCATATATTTT.

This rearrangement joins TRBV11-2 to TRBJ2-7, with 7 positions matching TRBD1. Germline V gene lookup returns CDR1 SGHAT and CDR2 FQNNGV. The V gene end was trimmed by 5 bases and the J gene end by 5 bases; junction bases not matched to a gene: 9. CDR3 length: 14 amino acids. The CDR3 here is CASSRPDRVDEQYF. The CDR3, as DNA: TGTGCCAGCAGCCGACCTGACAGGGTGGACGAGCAGTACTTC.

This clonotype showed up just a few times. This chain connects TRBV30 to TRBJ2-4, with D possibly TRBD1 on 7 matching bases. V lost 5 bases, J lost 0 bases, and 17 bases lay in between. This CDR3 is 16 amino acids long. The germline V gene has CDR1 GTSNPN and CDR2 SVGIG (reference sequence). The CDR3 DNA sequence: TGTGCCTGGGCCCGGAGGGGACAGATAGCCAAAAACATTCAGTACTTC. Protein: CAWARRGQIAKNIQYF.

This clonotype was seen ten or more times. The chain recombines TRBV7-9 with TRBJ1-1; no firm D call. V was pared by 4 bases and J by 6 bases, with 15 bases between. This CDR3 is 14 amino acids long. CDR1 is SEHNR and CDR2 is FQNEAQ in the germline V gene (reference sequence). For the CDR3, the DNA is TGTGCCAGCAGCTCGCCGCGGGGAGGTTCTGAAGCTTTCTTT. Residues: CASSSPRGGSEAFF.

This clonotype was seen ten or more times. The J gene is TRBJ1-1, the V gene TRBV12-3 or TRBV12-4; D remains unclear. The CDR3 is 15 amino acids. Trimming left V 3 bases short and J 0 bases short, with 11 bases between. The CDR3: CASSFGGVVNTEAFF. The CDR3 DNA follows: TGTGCCAGCAGTTTCGGTGGAGTGGTGAACACTGAAGCTTTCTTT.

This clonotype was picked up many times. This CDR3 reads CASSLMENTEAFF. The CDR3 DNA reads TGTGCCAGCAGTTTAATGGAAAACACTGAAGCTTTCTTT. The chain couples TRBV12-3 or TRBV12-4 to TRBJ1-1; no firm D call. V was cut by 2 bases and J by 2 bases, with 6 bases left in between. The CDR3 contains 13 residues.

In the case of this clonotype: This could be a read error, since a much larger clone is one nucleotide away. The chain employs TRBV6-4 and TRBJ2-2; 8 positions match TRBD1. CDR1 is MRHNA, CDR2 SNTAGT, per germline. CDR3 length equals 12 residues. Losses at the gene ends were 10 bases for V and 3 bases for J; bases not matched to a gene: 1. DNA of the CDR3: TGTGCCAACAGGGGGGACACCGGGGAGCTGTTTTTT. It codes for CANRGDTGELFF.

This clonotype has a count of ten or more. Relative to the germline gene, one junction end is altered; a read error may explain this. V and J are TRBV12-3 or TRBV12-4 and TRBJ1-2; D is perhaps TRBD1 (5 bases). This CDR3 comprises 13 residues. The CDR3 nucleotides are TGCGCCAGCAGCTCGGGACCAGACTATGGCTACACCTTC. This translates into CASSSGPDYGYTF.

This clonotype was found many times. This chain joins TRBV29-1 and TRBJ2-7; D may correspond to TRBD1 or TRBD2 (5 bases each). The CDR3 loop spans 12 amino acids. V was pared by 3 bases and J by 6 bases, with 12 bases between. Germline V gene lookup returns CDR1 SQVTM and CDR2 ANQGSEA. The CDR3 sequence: CSVEGVGTEQYF. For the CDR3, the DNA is TGCAGCGTTGAGGGAGTAGGGACCGAGCAGTACTTC.

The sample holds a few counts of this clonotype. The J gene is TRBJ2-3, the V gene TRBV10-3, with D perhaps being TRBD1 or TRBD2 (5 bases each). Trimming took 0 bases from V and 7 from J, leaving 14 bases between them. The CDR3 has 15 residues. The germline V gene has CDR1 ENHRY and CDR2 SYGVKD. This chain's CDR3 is CAISESGTILHTQYF. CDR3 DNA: TGTGCCATCAGTGAGTCGGGGACCATCCTTCATACGCAGTATTTT.

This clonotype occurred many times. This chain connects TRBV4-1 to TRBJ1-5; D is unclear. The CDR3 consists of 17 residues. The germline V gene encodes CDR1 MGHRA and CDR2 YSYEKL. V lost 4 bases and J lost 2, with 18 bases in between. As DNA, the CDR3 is TGCGCCAGCAGCCCCCGGGCCTTACAAACGGGCAATCAGCCCCAGCATTTT. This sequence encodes CASSPRALQTGNQPQHF.

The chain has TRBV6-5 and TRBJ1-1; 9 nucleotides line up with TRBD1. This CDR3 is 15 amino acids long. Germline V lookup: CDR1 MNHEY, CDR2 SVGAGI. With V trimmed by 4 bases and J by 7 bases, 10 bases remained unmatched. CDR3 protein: CASSSSNRGRGEAFF. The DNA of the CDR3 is TGTGCCAGCAGTTCCTCTAACAGGGGGCGCGGTGAAGCTTTCTTT.

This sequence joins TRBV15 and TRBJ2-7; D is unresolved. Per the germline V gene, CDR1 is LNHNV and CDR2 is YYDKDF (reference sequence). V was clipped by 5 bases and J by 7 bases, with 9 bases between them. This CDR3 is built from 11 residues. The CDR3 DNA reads TGTGCCACCAGCGGCGGTTGGGAGCAGTACTTC. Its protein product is CATSGGWEQYF.

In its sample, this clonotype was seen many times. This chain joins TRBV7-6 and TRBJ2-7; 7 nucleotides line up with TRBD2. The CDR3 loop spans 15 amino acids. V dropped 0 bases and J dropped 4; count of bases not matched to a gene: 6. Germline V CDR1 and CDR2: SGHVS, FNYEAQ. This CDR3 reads CASSLASSGPYEQYF. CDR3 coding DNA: TGTGCCAGCAGCTTAGCGTCTAGCGGACCTTACGAGCAGTACTTC.

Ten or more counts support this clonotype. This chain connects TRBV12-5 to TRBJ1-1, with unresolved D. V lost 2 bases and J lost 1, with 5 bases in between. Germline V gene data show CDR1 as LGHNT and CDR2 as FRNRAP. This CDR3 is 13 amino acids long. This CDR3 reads CASGLNSNTEAFF. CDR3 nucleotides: TGTGCTAGTGGTTTGAACTCGAACACTGAAGCTTTCTTT.

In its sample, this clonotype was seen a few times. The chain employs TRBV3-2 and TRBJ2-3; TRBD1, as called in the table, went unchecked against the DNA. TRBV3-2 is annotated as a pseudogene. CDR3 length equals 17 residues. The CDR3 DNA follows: TGTGCCAGCAGCCAAACCCCCGGGGGCCGCAGCACAGATACGCAGTATTTT. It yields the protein CASSQTPGGRSTDTQYF.

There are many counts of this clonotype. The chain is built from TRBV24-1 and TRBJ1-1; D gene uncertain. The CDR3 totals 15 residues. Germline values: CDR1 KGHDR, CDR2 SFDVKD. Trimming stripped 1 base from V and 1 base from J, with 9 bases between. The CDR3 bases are TGTGCCACCAGTGATTTTAAGTCCGGGAACACTGAAGCTTTCTTT. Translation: CATSDFKSGNTEAFF.